This T cell receptor (beta chain) was profiled in a study of T cells in Graves' hyperthyroidism and ophthalmopathy. Only a few counts were recorded for this clonotype. TCR beta CDR3 regions were amplified from RNA transcripts. The HTBI primer set was used in a first-round RT-PCR of the TCR CDR3. TCRdb used MiXCR to reprocess the multiplex PCR reads, holding one entry per CDR3 protein. The sample has under 400,000 distinct CDR3 sequences; over 15% are singletons. The receptor's source is a man aged 30 to 39 with Graves' hyperthyroidism. Sequencing used blood.

CDR3 region: CASSQGAPETQYF. The CDR3 coding sequence is TGTGCCAGCAGCCAGGGGGCGCCGGAGACCCAGTACTTC. The gene calls are TRBV3-1 and TRBJ2-5; tentatively, D is TRBD1 (6 bases). The V gene lost 3 bases and the J gene lost 5 bases, with 10 bases spanning the gap. The CDR3 runs to 13 residues. In germline, CDR1 is LGHDT, CDR2 YNNKEL (reference sequence).